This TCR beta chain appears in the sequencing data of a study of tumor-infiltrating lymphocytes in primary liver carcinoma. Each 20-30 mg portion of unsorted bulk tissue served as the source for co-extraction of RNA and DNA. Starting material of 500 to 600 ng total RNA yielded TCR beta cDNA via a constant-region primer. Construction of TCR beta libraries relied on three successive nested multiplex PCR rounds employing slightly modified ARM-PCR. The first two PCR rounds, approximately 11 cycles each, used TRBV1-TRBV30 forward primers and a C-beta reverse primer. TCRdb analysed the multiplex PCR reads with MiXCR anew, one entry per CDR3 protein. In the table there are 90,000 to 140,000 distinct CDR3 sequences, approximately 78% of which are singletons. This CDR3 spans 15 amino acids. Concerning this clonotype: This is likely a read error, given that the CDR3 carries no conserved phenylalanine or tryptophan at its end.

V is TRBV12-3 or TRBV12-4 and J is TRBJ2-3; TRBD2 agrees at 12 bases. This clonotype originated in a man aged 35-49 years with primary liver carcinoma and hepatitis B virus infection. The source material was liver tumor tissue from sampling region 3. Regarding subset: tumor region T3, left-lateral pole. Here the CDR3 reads CASSLAGGKGNTQYS. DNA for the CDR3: TGTGCCAGCAGTCTAGCGGGAGGGAAGGGGAATACGCAGTATTCT.